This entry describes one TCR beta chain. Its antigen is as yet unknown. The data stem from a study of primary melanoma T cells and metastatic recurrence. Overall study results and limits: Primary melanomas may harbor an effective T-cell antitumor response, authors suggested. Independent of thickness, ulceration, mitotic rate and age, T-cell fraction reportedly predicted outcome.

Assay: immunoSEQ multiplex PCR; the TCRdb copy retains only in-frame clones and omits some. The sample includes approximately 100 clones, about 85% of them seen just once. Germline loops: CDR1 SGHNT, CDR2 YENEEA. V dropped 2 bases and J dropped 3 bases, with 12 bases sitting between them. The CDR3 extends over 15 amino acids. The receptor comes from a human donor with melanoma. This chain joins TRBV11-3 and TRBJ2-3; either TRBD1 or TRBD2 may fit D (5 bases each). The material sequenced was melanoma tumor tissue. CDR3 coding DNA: TGTGCCAGCAGCTTAAACTCAGGGAGTACAGATACGCAGTATTTT. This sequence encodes CASSLNSGSTDTQYF.